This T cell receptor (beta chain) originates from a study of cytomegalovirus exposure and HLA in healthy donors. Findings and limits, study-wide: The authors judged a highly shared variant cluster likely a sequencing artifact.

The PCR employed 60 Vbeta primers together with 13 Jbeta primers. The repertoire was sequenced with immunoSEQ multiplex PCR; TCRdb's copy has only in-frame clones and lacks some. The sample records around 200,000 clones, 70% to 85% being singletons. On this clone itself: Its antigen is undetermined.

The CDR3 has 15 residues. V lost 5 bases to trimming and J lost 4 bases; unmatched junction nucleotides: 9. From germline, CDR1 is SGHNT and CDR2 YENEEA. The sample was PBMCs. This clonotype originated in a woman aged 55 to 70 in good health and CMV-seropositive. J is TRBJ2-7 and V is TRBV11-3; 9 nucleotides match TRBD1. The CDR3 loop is CASSGFPGQGYEQYF. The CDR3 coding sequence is TGTGCCAGCAGCGGGTTCCCGGGACAGGGTTACGAGCAGTACTTC.